This T cell receptor (beta chain) was recovered during a study of shared clonotypes between healthy human individuals. This CDR3 region has 15 residues. V was pared by 1 base and J by 0 bases, with 5 bases between. CDR1 SGHRS and CDR2 YFSETQ come from the germline V gene. Per sorted-subset replicate PCR, input was approximately 200 ng DNA, representing around 28,000 T cell genomes. Clones were read by immunoSEQ multiplex PCR, and TCRdb kept only the in-frame ones, dropping some. In the table there are about 1 million clones, approximately 80% of which are singletons. This clone was detected only once. The same CDR3 can be traced to other DNA sequences in this sample.

Specimen: memory CD4+ T cells from PBMCs. Subset meaning: CD45RA-negative fraction. The V gene is TRBV5-1, the J gene TRBJ2-6; D is uncertain. This TCR came from a young man in good health. Some clones in this sample may be carry-over from other donors' samples. CDR3 residues: CASSLSGSGANVLTF. DNA of the CDR3: TGCGCCAGCAGCTTGTCGGGCTCTGGGGCCAACGTCCTGACTTTC.